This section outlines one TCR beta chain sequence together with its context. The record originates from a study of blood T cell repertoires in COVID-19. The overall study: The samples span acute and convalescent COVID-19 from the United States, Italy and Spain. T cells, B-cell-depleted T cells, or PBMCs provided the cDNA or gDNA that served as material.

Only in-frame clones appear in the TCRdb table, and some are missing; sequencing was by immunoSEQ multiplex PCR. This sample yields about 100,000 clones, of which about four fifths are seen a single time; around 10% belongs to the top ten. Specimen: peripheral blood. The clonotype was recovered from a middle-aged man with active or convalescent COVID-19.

The CDR3 DNA reads as TGTGCCAGTAGTATACGGAACACTGAAGCTTTCTTT. Its protein is CASSIRNTEAFF. J is TRBJ1-1 and V is TRBV19; D is unresolved. The CDR3 extends over 12 amino acids. With 2 bases removed from V and 1 base from J, the gap between germline ends came to 2 bases. CDR1 is LNHDA, CDR2 SQIVND, per germline (reference sequence).